This TCR beta chain was profiled in a study of radiotherapy plus CTLA-4 blockade in lung cancer. Study in general: Patients showed objective responses in 15% to 20% of cases and disease control in roughly 31%.

Profiling relied on immunoSEQ multiplex PCR, and the TCRdb table lists in-frame clones only, not all of them. The sample records 60,000 to 70,000 clones, 79% being singletons. This clone was detected only a few times. Sequenced here: peripheral blood, sampled from a patient treated with radiotherapy plus ipilimumab. The TCR originated in a human donor with non-small cell lung cancer who had a complete response to radiotherapy plus ipilimumab.

CDR3 nucleotides: TGTGCCAGCAGCCCAGGACTAGCGGGGAACACCGGGGAGCTGTTTTTT. Protein product: CASSPGLAGNTGELFF. V and J are TRBV11-2 and TRBJ2-2, with 11 positions matching TRBD2. Germline V gene lookup returns CDR1 SGHAT and CDR2 FQNNGV. The CDR3 totals 16 residues. With 5 bases clipped from V and 1 base from J, the junction kept 3 bases outside the gene matches. Drawing the rest from reference TRBV11-2 and TRBJ2-2, the complete variable domain is EAGVAQSPRYKIIEKRQSVAFWCNPISGHATLYWYQQILGQGPKLLIQFQNNGVVDDSQLPKDRFSAERLKGVDSTLKIQPAKLEDSAVYLCASSPGLAGNTGELFFGEGSRLTVL.